This paragraph reports one T cell receptor beta chain. Time point described: pretreatment peripheral blood. J was trimmed by 5 bases and V by 6 bases; bases with no gene match: 7. This CDR3 region has 16 residues. Germline CDR1 is ENHRY and CDR2 is SYGVKD. These data belong to a study of PD-L1 blockade in urothelial cancer. The method was immunoSEQ multiplex PCR; TCRdb's version includes in-frame clones alone and lacks a portion of them. The sample holds tens of thousands of clones, over 75% seen once. The sequence came from a man aged 65-85 years with urothelial cancer. V is TRBV10-3 and J is TRBJ2-3; 14 bases are a match to TRBD2. This specimen was PBMCs, taken around atezolizumab (anti-PD-L1) treatment. The CDR3 nucleotides are TGTGCCATCAGCCCTGGACTAGCGGGAGGTAGAGATACGCAGTATTTT. This codes for CAISPGLAGGRDTQYF.